The clone carrying this T cell receptor (beta chain) was found many times. Its antigen remains unidentified. The sample belongs to a study of CD8 T cells in ankylosing spondylitis. Study observations and caveats: In the blood and synovial fluid of reactive arthritis, some motif variants had been previously reported. About 8 highly homologous variants made up a TCR beta motif, and this motif appeared characteristic of ankylosing spondylitis blood.

TCRdb passed the 5' RACE reads through MiXCR, listing each CDR3 protein once. The data show 250,000 to 400,000 distinct CDR3 sequences, around a tenth seen once. The sequenced sample consisted of blood, either unsorted or a sorted T cell fraction (not recorded which). The sequence was collected from a female donor with ankylosing spondylitis or in good health (not recorded which).

The CDR3 loop is CASTLVNSNQPQHF. DNA of the CDR3: TGTGCCAGCACCCTGGTGAATAGCAATCAGCCCCAGCATTTT. The J gene is TRBJ1-5, the V gene TRBV12-3 or TRBV12-4; D gene uncertain. Trimming removed 7 bases from V and 0 bases from J, with 10 bases in between. The CDR3 spans 14 residues.